There are many counts of the clone carrying this T cell receptor beta chain. The sample belongs to a study of HIV-infected children after antiretroviral therapy interruption. A 3' RACE protocol on RNA, with unique molecular identifiers, produced the TCR library. TCRdb reprocessed the 3' RACE reads with MiXCR, giving one entry per CDR3 protein. Of fewer than 100,000 distinct CDR3 sequences listed, roughly 6.4% are singletons. The V gene end was trimmed by 6 bases and the J gene end by 8 bases; junction bases not matched to a gene: 2. There are 12 residues in the CDR3. Germline CDR1 SNHLY, CDR2 FYNNEI. Treatment noted: PENTA 11 planned treatment interruption arm or continuous ART arm.

The material was CD45RA+ CD4+ T cells from PBMCs, pooled from several time points, obtained from a donor given antiretroviral therapy, either interrupted or continuous. Subset given: naive CD4+ CD45RA+ CD45RO- T cells. This chain uses TRBV2 with TRBJ1-4, with 8 positions matching TRBD1. This TCR came from a pool of human donors with HIV. The CDR3 loop is CASRDREEKLFF. As DNA, the CDR3 is TGTGCCAGCAGGGACAGGGAAGAAAAACTGTTTTTT.